The source of this T cell receptor (beta chain) is a study of T cell repertoires in cytomegalovirus infection. Each CDR3 protein gets one entry after TCRdb re-called the reads with MiXCR. The table lists over 250,000 distinct CDR3 sequences, roughly 25% of them singletons. V lost 5 bases and J 7 bases, leaving 17 bases between the germline ends. Germline V gene lookup returns CDR1 MDHEN and CDR2 SYDVKM. This CDR3 contains 15 residues. The receptor was isolated from a human donor in good health (CMV status not recorded). Some clones in this sample may be carry-over from other donors' samples. The chain carries TRBV28 and TRBJ1-4; weak D call: TRBD1 (5 bases). Material for sequencing was PBMCs. CDR3 nucleotide sequence: TGTGCCAGCAGTCAACCGGGACGCGGAGGTGAAAAACTGTTTTTT. As protein: CASSQPGRGGEKLFF.